Detailed here is one TCR beta chain. This clonotype was observed a handful of times. What this receptor recognizes is not known. Base qualities are not recorded, but no much larger clone differs from it by a single base. V lost 6 bases and J lost 3 bases; the stretch between them is 15 bases long. The CDR3, from cysteine to phenylalanine, totals 14 residues. The read is trimmed to its CDR3 DNA, 42 bases read in frame from base 1. From the germline V gene, CDR1 is SGHRS and CDR2 is YFSETQ. Libraries were built with 5' RACE. Reads for this sample came from an Illumina HiSeq 2000. Template switching introduced a universal primer binding site; the final cDNA contained a unique molecular identifier, enabling accurate counting of TCR cDNA molecules. First-strand cDNA for TCR alpha and beta chains was synthesized from specific primers in the conserved constant-segment region. To control for contamination, every cDNA library carried two barcodes: a SMART-Mk sample barcode plus Illumina barcodes. TruSeq adapter sequences and Illumina sample barcodes were added in two successive PCR steps. The TCR alpha and beta cDNA libraries were sequenced on the Illumina HiSeq platform using custom primers. For the original study's pipeline: Unique molecular identifiers were extracted from raw reads with MiGEC, and CDR3 positions were determined with MiXCR. For each individual, recombination models were inferred using an EM algorithm with the repgenHMM and IGoR tools. The tcR package in R was used for shared clonotype analysis, with sharing normalized by the product of cloneset sizes. Out-of-frame nonproductive sequences were analyzed to study raw recombination free of thymic and clonal selection effects. Starting from the raw public reads, TCRdb applied fastp trimming at Q25, assembled clones with MiXCR and retained in-frame beta chains. Duplicate CDR3 protein sequences are folded into a single record with the most common DNA and genes. The V and J calls reflect TCRdb's pipeline rather than the authors' work. Here the sample has around 1.7 million distinct CDR3 sequences; around a third occur a single time. About 0.25% of the sample is in the top ten clones.

The source of the sample is a study of identical twins (dated by TCRdb to the mid-2010s). Study-level background: To test whether fetal clonotypes persist, this study deep-sequenced TCR alpha and beta repertoires from monozygotic twins, from unrelated adults of various ages, and from cord blood. Replicate twin experiments were performed at different times using different library preparation protocols to rule out contamination.

Every donor was a healthy Caucasian. Broader findings and caveats from the paper: Excess twin sharing in beta out-of-frame sequences was weaker because fewer shared sequences lowered the signal-to-noise ratio. Invariant T cells such as MAIT and iNKT could partly confound zero-insertion analyses, though diverse VJ usage argued against this for most clonotypes. Compared with coincidental sharing between unrelated individuals, out-of-frame TCR alpha sequences shared between twins had an excess of sequences with low generation probability. Out-of-frame TCR alpha sharing in monozygotic twins was systematically underestimated by recombination models, whereas sharing between unrelated individuals was in agreement with the recombination models. Abundant cord blood beta clonotypes had fewer insertions, young adult naive repertoires showed a similar but weaker trend, and memory repertoires showed no such trend. Because the same donors could not be followed over many years, conclusions were based on cross-sectional statistical analysis.

The clonotype was recovered from a newborn girl in good health. Sequenced: cord blood. Rearrangement joined TRBV5-1 to TRBJ2-5, with TRBD2 perhaps the D gene, on 5 matching bases. The CDR3 protein is CASNNRAGEETQYF. The DNA is TGCGCCAGCAACAATAGGGCCGGGGAAGAGACCCAGTACTTC. Full variable domain (CDR3 extended with the reference TRBV5-1 and TRBJ2-5 proteins): KAGVTQTPRYLIKTRGQQVTLSCSPISGHRSVSWYQQTPGQGLQFLFEYFSETQRNKGNFPGRFSGRQFSNSRSEMNVSTLELGDSALYLCASNNRAGEETQYFGPGTRLLVL.